This TCR beta chain was recovered during a study of beta chain features in type 1 diabetes (dated by TCRdb to between 2017 and 2018). About the investigation overall: Mean age, gender distribution, total cell number and subset yield did not differ between patients and healthy donors. A total of approximately 110,000,000 sorted cells were examined across all samples, and a strong correlation was observed between cell number per subset and RNA yield. The study compared the TCRB repertoires of sorted circulating CD4+ T cell subsets in recently diagnosed type 1 diabetes patients with those in matched healthy donors. Naive and central memory subsets were obtained from all 30 or so donors, but regulatory and stem cell-like memory subsets were isolated from only 8 patients and roughly 8 healthy donors. Study-level results and caveats: A moderate but significant shortening of TCRB CDR3 length was observed in type 1 diabetes patients in all four CD4+ subsets. Patients with type 1 diabetes made fewer insertions and deleted more nucleotides at VDJ recombination sites, implying thymic rearrangement abnormalities. PCR might favor shorter templates, but patient and control samples were amplified and corrected together, so any skew would affect both groups equally. Because cDNA was sequenced instead of genomic DNA, activated cells with high expression could be over-represented, although the groups did not differ in activation or CD3 levels. Because small numbers of individuals were included in the HLA sub-analyses, any influence of HLA type on TCRB rearrangement was left unresolved. Naive, central memory and regulatory TCRB repertoires appeared more similar among patients than among healthy donors.

V lost 6 bases and J lost 3 bases; the stretch between them is 15 bases long. CDR1 and CDR2 are drawn from the germline V gene: SQVTM, ANQGSEA. Measured from the cysteine to the phenylalanine, the CDR3 is 14 residues long. The read is trimmed to its CDR3 DNA, 42 bases read in frame from base 1. The entire isolated RNA was reverse transcribed using the High Capacity cDNA Reverse Transcription Kit, and thus expressed TCRB transcripts were sequenced. Deep immunoSEQ sequencing was performed on naive, central memory and regulatory T cell samples, with an average of roughly 3.6 million total reads per sample. Sorted cells were lysed in RLT buffer, and RNA was extracted using DNase-treated RNeasy Micro or Mini kits according to cell number. Each cell subset was processed on its own to prevent cross-contamination, while patient and healthy donor samples were processed together. The immunoSEQ multiplex PCR was used to amplify TCRB sequences from cDNA, yielding 87-bp fragments that span the CDR3 region. The amplicons were sequenced using the Illumina HiSeq platform. The study's own analysis went as follows. PCR bias was corrected computationally using synthetic template baselines, and reads within Hamming distance 2 were collapsed, with unmergeable singletons discarded. Reads were aligned to IMGT to assign V, D and J genes, CDR3 length, and insertions or deletions at six rearrangement sites. Within each subset, clonotype counts were normalized to sorted cell number, after which true diversity and Gini coefficients were computed with the tcR R package. Repertoire sharing was quantified using the overlap coefficient calculated on TCRB nucleotide sequences. As a proxy for the pre-selection repertoire, out-of-frame TCRB sequences from naive cells were analyzed. Entries here come from immuneACCESS through TCRdb and include only in-frame sequences with V and J called. Some clones fail to appear in such tables; in the studies checked, an unresolved V gene covers under half of the shortfall, and the cause of the remainder is unknown. The DNA was the basis for D and trimming; V, J and clone size are from that table. This sample has about 360,000 clones in its table, and approximately 12% of those were observed once. Around 0.02% of the sample comes from the top ten.

A single peripheral blood draw of around 0.11 L on average was collected from each donor into heparinised tubes. Using a panel that included CD45RO, CCR7, CD25, CD127, CD95 and CD27, naive, central memory, regulatory and stem cell-like memory CD4+ T cells were sorted on a BD FACSAria II. Every sorted population had a purity above 95%. PBMCs were isolated right away by Lymphoprep density gradient centrifugation and were stained directly, without culture. To minimize batch effects, samples were stained and sorted in pairs, one healthy donor with one patient per experiment. This clone came up many times. Its binding antigen is unknown. It has no much larger one-base neighbor in the sample; base qualities were not kept.

The source material was naive CD4+ T cells from blood. This specimen's cell subset or site label, interpreted: true naive CD4+ T cells. The chain couples TRBV29-1 to TRBJ2-1; the D gene remains uncertain. The sequence came from a man younger than 35 in good health. Here is the DNA: TGCAGCGTCAAAAAGCGCCTCATCTACAATGAGCAGTTCTTC. Its protein reads: CSVKKRLIYNEQFF.